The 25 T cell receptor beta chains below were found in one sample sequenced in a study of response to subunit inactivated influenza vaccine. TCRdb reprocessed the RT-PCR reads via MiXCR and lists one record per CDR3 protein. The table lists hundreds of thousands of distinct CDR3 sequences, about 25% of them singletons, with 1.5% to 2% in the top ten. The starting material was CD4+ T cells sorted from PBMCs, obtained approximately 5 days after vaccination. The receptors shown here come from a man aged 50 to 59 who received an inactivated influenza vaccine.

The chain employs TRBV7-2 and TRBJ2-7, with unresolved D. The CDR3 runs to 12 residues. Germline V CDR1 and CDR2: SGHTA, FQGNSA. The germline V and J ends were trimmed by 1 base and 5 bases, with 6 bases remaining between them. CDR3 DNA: TGTGCCAGCAGCTTAGTTCGGCACGAGCAGTACTTC. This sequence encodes CASSLVRHEQYF.

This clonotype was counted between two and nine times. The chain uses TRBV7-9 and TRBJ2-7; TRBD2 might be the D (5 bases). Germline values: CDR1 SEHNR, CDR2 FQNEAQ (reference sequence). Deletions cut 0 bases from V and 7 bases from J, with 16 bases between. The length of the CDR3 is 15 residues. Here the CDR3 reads CASSLAPGLGEEQYF. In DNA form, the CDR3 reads TGTGCCAGCAGCTTAGCGCCTGGACTTGGGGAGGAGCAGTACTTC.

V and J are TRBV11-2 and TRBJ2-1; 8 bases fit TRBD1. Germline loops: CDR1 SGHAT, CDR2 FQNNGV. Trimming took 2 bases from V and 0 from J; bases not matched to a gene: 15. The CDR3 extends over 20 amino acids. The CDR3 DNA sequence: TGTGCCAGCAGCTTATGGAGGGACAGGCATTTACTGAGCTCCTACAATGAGCAGTTCTTC. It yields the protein CASSLWRDRHLLSSYNEQFF.

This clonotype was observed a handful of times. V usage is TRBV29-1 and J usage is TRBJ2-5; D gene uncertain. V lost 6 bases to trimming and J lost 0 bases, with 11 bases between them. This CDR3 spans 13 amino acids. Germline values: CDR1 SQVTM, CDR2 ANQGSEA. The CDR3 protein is CSVARVNQETQYF. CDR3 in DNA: TGCAGCGTCGCCCGGGTGAACCAAGAGACCCAGTACTTC.

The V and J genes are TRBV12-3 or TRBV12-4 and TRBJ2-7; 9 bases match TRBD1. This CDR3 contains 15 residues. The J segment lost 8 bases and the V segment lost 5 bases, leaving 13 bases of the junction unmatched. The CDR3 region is CASSLPSGTGNKQYF. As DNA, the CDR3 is TGTGCCAGCAGTCTCCCTTCCGGGACAGGGAACAAGCAGTACTTC.

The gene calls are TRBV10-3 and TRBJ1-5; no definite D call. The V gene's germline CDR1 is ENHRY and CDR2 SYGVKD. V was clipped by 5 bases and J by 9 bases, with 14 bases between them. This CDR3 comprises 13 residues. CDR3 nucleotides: TGTGCCATCAGTCAGGACGGCGTAGGGCCCCAGCATTTT. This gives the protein CAISQDGVGPQHF.

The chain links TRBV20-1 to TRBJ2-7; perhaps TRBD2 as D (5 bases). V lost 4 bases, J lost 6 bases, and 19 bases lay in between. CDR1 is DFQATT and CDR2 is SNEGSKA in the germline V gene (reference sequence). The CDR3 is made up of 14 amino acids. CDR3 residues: CSANDGRGLGEQYF. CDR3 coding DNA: TGCAGTGCTAATGACGGTCGGGGTCTAGGCGAGCAGTACTTC.

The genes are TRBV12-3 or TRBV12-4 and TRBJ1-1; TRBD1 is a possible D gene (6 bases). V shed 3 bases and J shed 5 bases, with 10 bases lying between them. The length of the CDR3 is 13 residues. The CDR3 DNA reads TGTGCCAGCAGTTTCGACAGGTGGACTGAAGCTTTCTTT. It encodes CASSFDRWTEAFF.

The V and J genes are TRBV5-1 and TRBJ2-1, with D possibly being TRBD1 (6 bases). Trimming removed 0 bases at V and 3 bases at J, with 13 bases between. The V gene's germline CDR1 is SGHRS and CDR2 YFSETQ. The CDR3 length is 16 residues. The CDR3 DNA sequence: TGCGCCAGCAGCTTGGATCCGGGACATAGCTACAATGAGCAGTTCTTC. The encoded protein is CASSLDPGHSYNEQFF.

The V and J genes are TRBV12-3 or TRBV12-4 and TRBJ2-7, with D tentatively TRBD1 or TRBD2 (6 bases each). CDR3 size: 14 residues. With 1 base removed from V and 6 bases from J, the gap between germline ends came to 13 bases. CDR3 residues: CASSLEVEGVEQYF. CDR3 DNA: TGTGCCAGCAGTTTAGAAGTGGAGGGGGTCGAGCAGTACTTC.

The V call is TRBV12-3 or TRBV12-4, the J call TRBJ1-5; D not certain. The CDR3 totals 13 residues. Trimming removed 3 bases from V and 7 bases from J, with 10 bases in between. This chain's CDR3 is CASSLREIQPQHF. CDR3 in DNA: TGTGCCAGCAGTTTGAGAGAAATCCAGCCCCAGCATTTT.

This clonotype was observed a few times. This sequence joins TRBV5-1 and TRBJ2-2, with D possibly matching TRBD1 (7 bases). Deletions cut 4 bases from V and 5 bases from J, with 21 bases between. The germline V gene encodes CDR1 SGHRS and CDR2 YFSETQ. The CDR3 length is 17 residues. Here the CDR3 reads CASSPGRQGFWTGELFF. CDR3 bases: TGCGCCAGCAGCCCCGGGAGACAGGGTTTCTGGACCGGGGAGCTGTTTTTT. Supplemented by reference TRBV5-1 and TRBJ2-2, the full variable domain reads KAGVTQTPRYLIKTRGQQVTLSCSPISGHRSVSWYQQTPGQGLQFLFEYFSETQRNKGNFPGRFSGRQFSNSRSEMNVSTLELGDSALYLCASSPGRQGFWTGELFFGEGSRLTVL.

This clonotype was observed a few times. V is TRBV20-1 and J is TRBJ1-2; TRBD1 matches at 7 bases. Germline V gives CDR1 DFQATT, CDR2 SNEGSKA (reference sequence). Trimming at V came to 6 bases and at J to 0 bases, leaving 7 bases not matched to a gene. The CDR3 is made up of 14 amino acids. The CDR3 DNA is TGCAGTGCCTTGGGACAGTCACCTAACTATGGCTACACCTTC. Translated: CSALGQSPNYGYTF.

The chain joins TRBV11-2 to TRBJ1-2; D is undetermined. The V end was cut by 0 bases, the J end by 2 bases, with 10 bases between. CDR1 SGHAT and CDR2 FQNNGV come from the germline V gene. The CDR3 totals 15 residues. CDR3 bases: TGTGCCAGCAGCTTAGATCGACTCACCAACTATGGCTACACCTTC. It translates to CASSLDRLTNYGYTF.

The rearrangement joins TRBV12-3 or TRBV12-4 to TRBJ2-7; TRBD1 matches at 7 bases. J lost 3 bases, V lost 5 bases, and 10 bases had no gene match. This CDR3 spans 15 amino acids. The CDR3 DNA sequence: TGTGCCAGCAGTCACACGGGGACAGCCTTCTACGAGCAGTACTTC. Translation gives CASSHTGTAFYEQYF.

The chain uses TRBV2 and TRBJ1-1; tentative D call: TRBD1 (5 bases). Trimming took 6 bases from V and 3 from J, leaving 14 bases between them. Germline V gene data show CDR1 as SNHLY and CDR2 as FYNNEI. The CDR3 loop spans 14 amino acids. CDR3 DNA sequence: TGTGCCAGCAGAACTGAGGGGTTATACACTGAAGCTTTCTTT. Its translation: CASRTEGLYTEAFF.

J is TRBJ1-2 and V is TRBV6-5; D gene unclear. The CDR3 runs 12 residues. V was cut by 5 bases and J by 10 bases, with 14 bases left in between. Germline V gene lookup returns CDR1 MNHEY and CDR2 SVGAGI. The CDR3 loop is CASSQFLSSYTF. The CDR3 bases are TGTGCCAGCAGTCAGTTCCTCTCCTCCTACACCTTC.

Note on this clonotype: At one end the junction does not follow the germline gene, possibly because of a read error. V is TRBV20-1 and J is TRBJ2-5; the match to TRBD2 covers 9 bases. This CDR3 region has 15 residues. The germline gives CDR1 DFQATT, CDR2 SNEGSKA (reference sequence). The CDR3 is CSARSASGIQETQCF. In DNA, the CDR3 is TGCAGTGCTAGAAGTGCTAGCGGGATCCAAGAGACCCAGTGCTTC.

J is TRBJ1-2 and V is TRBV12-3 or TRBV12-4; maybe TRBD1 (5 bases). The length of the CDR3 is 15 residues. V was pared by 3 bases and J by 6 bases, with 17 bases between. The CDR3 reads CASSFGAYMSNGYTF. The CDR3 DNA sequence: TGTGCCAGCAGTTTCGGGGCCTACATGTCGAATGGCTACACCTTC.

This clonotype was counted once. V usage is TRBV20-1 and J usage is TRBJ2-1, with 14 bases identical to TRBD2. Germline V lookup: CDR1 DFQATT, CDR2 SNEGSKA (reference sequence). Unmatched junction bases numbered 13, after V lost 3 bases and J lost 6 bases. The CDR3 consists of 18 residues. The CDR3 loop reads CSASDLPGLAGVGNEQFF. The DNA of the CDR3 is TGCAGTGCTAGTGATCTTCCGGGACTAGCGGGGGTCGGCAATGAGCAGTTCTTC.

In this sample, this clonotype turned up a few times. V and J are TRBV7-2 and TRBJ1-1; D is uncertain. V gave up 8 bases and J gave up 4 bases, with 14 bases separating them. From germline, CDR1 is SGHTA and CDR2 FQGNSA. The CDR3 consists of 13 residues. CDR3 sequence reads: CASDPGLPTEAFF. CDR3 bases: TGTGCCAGCGACCCGGGATTGCCCACTGAAGCTTTCTTT.

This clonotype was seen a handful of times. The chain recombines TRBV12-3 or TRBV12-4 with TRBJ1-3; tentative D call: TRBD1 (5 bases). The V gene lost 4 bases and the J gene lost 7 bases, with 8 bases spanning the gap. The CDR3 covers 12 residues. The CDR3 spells CASSWGSNTIYF. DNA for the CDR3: TGTGCCAGCAGTTGGGGGAGCAACACCATATATTTT.

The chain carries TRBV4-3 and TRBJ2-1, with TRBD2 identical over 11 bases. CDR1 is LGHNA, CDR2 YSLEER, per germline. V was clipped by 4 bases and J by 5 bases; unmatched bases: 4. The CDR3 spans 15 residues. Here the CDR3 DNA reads TGCGCCAGCAGCCGAGTAGCGGGGGGGAACAATGAGCAGTTCTTC. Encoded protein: CASSRVAGGNNEQFF.

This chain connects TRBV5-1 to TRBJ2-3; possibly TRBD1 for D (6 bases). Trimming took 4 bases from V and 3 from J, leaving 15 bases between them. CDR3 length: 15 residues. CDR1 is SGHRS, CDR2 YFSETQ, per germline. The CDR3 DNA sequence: TGCGCCAGCAGCAGAGGGGGTGTAGATACAGATACGCAGTATTTT. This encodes CASSRGGVDTDTQYF.

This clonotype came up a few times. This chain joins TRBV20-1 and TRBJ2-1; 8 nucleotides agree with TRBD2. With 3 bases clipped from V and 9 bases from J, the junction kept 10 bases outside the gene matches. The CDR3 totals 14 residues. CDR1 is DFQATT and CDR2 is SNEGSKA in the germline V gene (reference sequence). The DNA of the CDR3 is TGCAGTGCTAGTTCCGAGCGGGAGCCCGGTGAGCAGTTCTTC. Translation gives CSASSEREPGEQFF.